These 8 T cell receptor beta chains were all obtained from the same sample, sequenced in a study of PD-1 blockade in mismatch repair-deficient tumors. Time point noted: roughly 10-day in vitro stimulation with candidate neoantigen peptide 2. These receptors are not linked to any known antigen. The repertoire was sequenced with immunoSEQ multiplex PCR; TCRdb's copy has only in-frame clones and lacks some. This table holds more than 9,500 clones, approximately 84% found once. This sample comprised cells cultured in vitro, obtained from a patient treated with pembrolizumab. Source of these receptors: an adult with mismatch repair-deficient cancer.

The chain recombines TRBV5-4 with TRBJ2-7, with unresolved D. V was trimmed by 4 bases and J by 6 bases, leaving 14 bases between them. The CDR3 covers 13 residues. Looked up from germline, CDR1 is SGHNT and CDR2 is YYREEE (reference sequence). The CDR3 DNA follows: TGTGCCAGCAGCCAACCGGGTGGCAGCGAGCAGTACTTC. Translating it yields CASSQPGGSEQYF.

This chain links TRBV10-3 with TRBJ2-3, with unresolved D. Germline V gene lookup returns CDR1 ENHRY and CDR2 SYGVKD. The CDR3 loop spans 12 amino acids. Deletions cut 1 base from V and 4 bases from J, with 3 bases between. CDR3 residues: CAISEWSDTQYF. The CDR3 bases are TGTGCCATCAGTGAGTGGTCAGATACGCAGTATTTT.

The CDR3 region has the DNA TGTGCCAGCAGCCAGGGGAATCTCGGGGGTCTCACCTACGAGCAGTACTTC. Amino acid sequence: CASSQGNLGGLTYEQYF. J is TRBJ2-7 and V is TRBV4-2, with D possibly matching TRBD2 (6 bases). The germline V gene encodes CDR1 LGHNA and CDR2 YNFKEQ. The CDR3 totals 17 residues. Trimming took off 3 bases at V and 2 bases at J, with 20 bases between the two ends.

This chain joins TRBV28 and TRBJ2-3; TRBD2 matches at 10 bases. The CDR3 has 15 residues. V lost 7 bases, J lost 5 bases, and 9 bases stayed unmatched. Germline loops: CDR1 MDHEN, CDR2 SYDVKM. DNA of the CDR3: TGTGCCAGCACCACACTAGCGGGACGAGGAGATACGCAGTATTTT. Its translation is CASTTLAGRGDTQYF.

The chain carries TRBV27 and TRBJ2-1; TRBD1 aligns across 9 bases. Germline CDR1 reads MNHEY; CDR2 reads SMNVEV (reference sequence). Losses at the gene ends were 1 base for V and 3 bases for J; bases not matched to a gene: 4. The CDR3 runs to 16 residues. CDR3: CASSLWGQGDYNEQFF. Here the CDR3 DNA reads TGTGCCAGCAGTTTATGGGGACAGGGTGACTACAATGAGCAGTTCTTC.

This clone was recorded once. The rearrangement links TRBV14 to TRBJ2-1; possible D gene TRBD2, 6 bases. From germline, CDR1 is SGHDN and CDR2 FVKESK. This CDR3 has 16 amino acids. The V end was cut by 0 bases, the J end by 4 bases, with 13 bases between. The CDR3 spells CASSQELASGYNEQFF. The CDR3 DNA reads as TGTGCCAGCAGCCAAGAGCTAGCGAGCGGGTACAATGAGCAGTTCTTC.

The chain is built from TRBV7-3 and TRBJ2-1; D ambiguous. V was cut by 1 base and J by 10 bases, with 17 bases left in between. CDR3 length: 15 residues. The germline V gene encodes CDR1 SGHTA and CDR2 FQGTGA. Here the CDR3 DNA reads TGTGCCAGCAGCTTAATTGGCGGCCTAAAAGACGAGCAGTTCTTC. It codes for CASSLIGGLKDEQFF.

This chain joins TRBV5-1 and TRBJ2-2; 12 bases map to TRBD2. The germline gives CDR1 SGHRS, CDR2 YFSETQ. This CDR3 is 15 amino acids long. V lost 5 bases and J lost 6; bases outside the gene matches: 5. CDR3: CASSSTSGRSGELFF. CDR3 coding DNA: TGCGCCAGCAGTTCGACTAGCGGGAGATCCGGGGAGCTGTTTTTT.